This T cell receptor (beta chain) was observed in a study of T cell repertoires in cytomegalovirus infection. This clonotype was picked up a small number of times. The DNA is omitted, as the CDR3 cannot be located on it reliably, and the CDR3 follows TCRdb's listing. TCRdb fed the reads into MiXCR, producing one record per CDR3 protein. The table includes 400,000 or so distinct CDR3 sequences, 25% to 40% detected once. The CDR3 length is 16 residues, termini included. Germline values: CDR1 SGHVS, CDR2 FNYEAQ. The sequenced sample consisted of PBMCs. The rearrangement uses TRBV7-6 and TRBJ2-1. The TCR originated in a human donor in good health (CMV status not recorded). Some clones in this sample may be carry-over from other donors' samples. The CDR3 loop is CASSHSIFDFGNEQFF.